One T cell receptor beta chain is described in this entry. What it binds is not known. This specimen comes from a study of T cells after yellow fever vaccination. Study-level points and caveats: Though it reached lower strength, the secondary response hit its peak faster, day 5 versus 15.

V shed 7 bases and J shed 10 bases, with 16 bases lying between them. CDR3 length: 11 amino acids. CDR1 SQVTM and CDR2 ANQGSEA come from the germline V gene. MiXCR, run by TCRdb on the 5' RACE reads, gives a single entry per CDR3 protein. The sample yields a few hundred thousand distinct CDR3 sequences, 6.8% seen once. The material sequenced was PBMCs, taken about 41 days after the first yellow fever vaccination. The source is a man aged 18 to 30 who received the YFV17D yellow fever vaccine. V gene TRBV29-1 combines with J gene TRBJ1-1, with D unclear. The CDR3 loop is CSAPASPGAFF. Here the CDR3 DNA reads TGCAGCGCCCCGGCCAGCCCTGGAGCTTTCTTT.